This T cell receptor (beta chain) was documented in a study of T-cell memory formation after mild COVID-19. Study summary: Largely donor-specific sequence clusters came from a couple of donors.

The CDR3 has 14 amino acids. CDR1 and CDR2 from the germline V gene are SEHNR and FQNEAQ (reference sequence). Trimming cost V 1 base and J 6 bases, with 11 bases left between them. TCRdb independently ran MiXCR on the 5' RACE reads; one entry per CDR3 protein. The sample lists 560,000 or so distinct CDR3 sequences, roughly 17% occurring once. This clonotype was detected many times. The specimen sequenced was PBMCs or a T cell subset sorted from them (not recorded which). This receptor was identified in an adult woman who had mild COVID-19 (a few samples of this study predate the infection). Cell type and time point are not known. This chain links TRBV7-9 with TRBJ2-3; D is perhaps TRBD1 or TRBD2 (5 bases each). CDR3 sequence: CASSLGWGSDTQYF. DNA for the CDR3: TGTGCCAGCAGCTTAGGGTGGGGGTCCGATACGCAGTATTTT.